Below are 5 T cell receptor beta chains sequenced from a single sample in a study of blood T cell repertoires in COVID-19. Clones were sequenced by immunoSEQ multiplex PCR, and TCRdb holds only the in-frame ones, with some missing. This sample carries around 250,000 clones, 86% of them seen once, and the ten largest clones take 8.5% to 9%. The source material was peripheral blood. The receptor source for this set is a man aged 40-55 years with active or convalescent COVID-19.

The chain recombines TRBV29-1 with TRBJ2-2; TRBD1 agrees at 7 bases. The J segment lost 1 base and the V segment lost 7 bases, leaving 6 bases of the junction unmatched. The CDR3 extends over 14 amino acids. Germline V gene sequence: CDR1 SQVTM, CDR2 ANQGSEA. CDR3 sequence (DNA): TGCAGCGCGACCGGGACAGTGAACACCGGGGAGCTGTTTTTT. Amino acids: CSATGTVNTGELFF.

This clone was seen only once. This rearrangement joins TRBV5-1 to TRBJ2-1, with D possibly TRBD2 on 6 matching bases. Trimming pared 7 bases from V and 7 bases from J, leaving 18 bases between. Per the germline V gene, CDR1 is SGHRS and CDR2 is YFSETQ. The length of the CDR3 is 14 residues. CDR3 nucleotide sequence: TGCGCCAGCGGCCGAGGCCAGGGAGGTAATGAGCAGTTCTTC. It codes for CASGRGQGGNEQFF.

The chain is built from TRBV29-1 and TRBJ2-1; D call uncertain. The V end lost 5 bases, the J end lost 8 bases, and 10 bases lay between the germline ends. The germline V gene encodes CDR1 SQVTM and CDR2 ANQGSEA. This CDR3 has 11 amino acids. CDR3 loop: CSVSLGYEQFF. The CDR3 DNA sequence: TGCAGCGTTTCCCTCGGGTATGAGCAGTTCTTC.

The V and J genes are TRBV4-1 and TRBJ1-1, with D maybe TRBD1 (5 bases). The CDR3 has 13 amino acids. V was clipped by 4 bases and J by 5 bases, with 11 bases between them. CDR1 and CDR2 from the germline V gene are MGHRA and YSYEKL. The CDR3 DNA sequence: TGCGCCAGCAGCCCGGGGGGAGGGACTGAAGCTTTCTTT. Residues: CASSPGGGTEAFF.

This sequence joins TRBV5-1 and TRBJ2-1; weak D call: TRBD1 (7 bases). The CDR3 has 15 amino acids. Trimming shortened V by 2 bases and J by 3 bases, and 12 bases separated the two germline ends. CDR1 and CDR2 from the germline V gene are SGHRS and YFSETQ. The CDR3 reads CASSLRGDSYNEQFF. The CDR3 DNA sequence: TGCGCCAGCAGCTTAAGGGGGGACAGCTACAATGAGCAGTTCTTC.